The 18 T cell receptor beta chains below come from one sample, sequenced in a study of beta chain features in type 1 diabetes. Points from the study as a whole: A moderate, significant TCRB CDR3 shortening appeared in type 1 diabetes across four CD4+ subsets.

Since all of the isolated RNA was reverse transcribed, expressed TCRB transcripts were what got sequenced. Only in-frame clones appear in the TCRdb table, and some are missing; sequencing was by immunoSEQ multiplex PCR. This repertoire shows around 690,000 clones, roughly 12% found once; its top ten account for around 0.12%. No cognate antigen is known for these TCRs. The sample was naive CD4+ T cells from blood. Receptors originate from a man under 40 with type 1 diabetes.

The chain employs TRBV6-4 and TRBJ1-5, with a tentative D call TRBD1 (5 bases). V lost 6 bases to trimming and J lost 1 base, with 13 bases between them. Germline V gives CDR1 MRHNA, CDR2 SNTAGT. The CDR3 covers 15 residues. The CDR3 sequence: CASSPGGGSNQPQHF. The CDR3 nucleotides read TGTGCCAGCAGCCCCGGGGGGGGAAGCAATCAGCCCCAGCATTTT.

This clone was detected only a few times. This chain connects TRBV7-8 to TRBJ2-5; 7 bases align to TRBD2. V lost 5 bases to trimming and J lost 5 bases; unmatched junction nucleotides: 20. The CDR3 runs 18 residues. CDR1 is SGHVS and CDR2 is FQNEAQ in the germline V gene. The CDR3 loop is CASSLLGTGTTPGETQYF. CDR3 sequence (DNA): TGTGCCAGCAGCCTATTAGGAACCGGGACTACACCTGGGGAGACCCAGTACTTC.

This clone was counted a few times. The chain uses TRBV29-1 and TRBJ1-2; TRBD1 matches at 7 bases. CDR1 and CDR2 (germline): SQVTM, ANQGSEA. V dropped 0 bases and J dropped 7; count of bases not matched to a gene: 14. The CDR3 has 16 residues. The CDR3, as DNA: TGCAGCGTTGAAGAAATTGGGGGACAGAGAACGTTTGGCTACACCTTC. Translated, it gives CSVEEIGGQRTFGYTF.

This clone was detected only a few times. Mismatch with germline at one junction end may stem from a read error. The genes are TRBV30 and TRBJ2-6; 7 bases line up with TRBD2. CDR3 length: 15 amino acids. Germline-derived CDR1 and CDR2 are GTSNPN and SVGIG (reference sequence). CDR3 DNA sequence: TGTGCCGGGAGGGGCAGGGTTGGTGGGGCCAACGTCCTGACTTTC. It encodes CAGRGRVGGANVLTF. The whole variable domain, remainder taken from reference TRBV30 and TRBJ2-6, is SQTIHQWPATLVQPVGSPLSLECTVEGTSNPNLYWYRQAAGRGLQLLFYSVGIGQISSEVPQNLSASRPQDRQFILSSKKLLLSDSGFYLCAGRGRVGGANVLTFGAGSRLTVL.

Only a few counts were recorded for this clone. Other nucleotide sequences in the sample specify the same CDR3. V is TRBV11-2 and J is TRBJ1-1; D unclear. V gave up 1 base and J gave up 2 bases, with 5 bases separating them. This CDR3 has 13 amino acids. Germline V lookup: CDR1 SGHAT, CDR2 FQNNGV. In nucleotides, the CDR3 is TGTGCCAGCAGCTTAGGGGGTAACACTGAAGCTTTCTTT. Encoded protein: CASSLGGNTEAFF.

The chain links TRBV6-6 to TRBJ1-5; unclear D gene. V lost 7 bases and J 3 bases, leaving 13 bases between the germline ends. Germline V gives CDR1 MNHNY, CDR2 SVGAGI (reference sequence). This CDR3 is 14 amino acids long. The CDR3 DNA reads TGTGCCAGCACCTCGGTCAGCCTCAATCAGCCCCAGCATTTT. This codes for CASTSVSLNQPQHF.

A few counts support this clone. The V gene is TRBV29-1, the J gene TRBJ1-4, with D unclear. CDR1 is SQVTM, CDR2 ANQGSEA, per germline. V lost 7 bases, J lost 3 bases, and 12 bases lay in between. This CDR3 is 13 amino acids long. CDR3 amino acids: CSAGGWSNEKLFF. The CDR3 nucleotides read TGCAGCGCCGGCGGGTGGTCTAATGAAAAACTGTTTTTT.

V gene TRBV4-3 combines with J gene TRBJ1-2; 7 nucleotides agree with TRBD1. Germline values: CDR1 LGHNA, CDR2 YSLEER. The CDR3 totals 16 residues. With V trimmed by 0 bases and J by 1 base, 5 bases remained unmatched. CDR3 sequence: CASSQELQGYNYGYTF. The DNA of the CDR3 is TGCGCCAGCAGCCAAGAGCTACAGGGGTATAACTATGGCTACACCTTC.

V gene TRBV5-6 combines with J gene TRBJ1-1; a weak D match, TRBD1 (6 bases). Germline lookup yields CDR1 SGHDT and CDR2 YYEEEE. The CDR3 consists of 19 residues. With 0 bases removed from V and 0 bases from J, the gap between germline ends came to 21 bases. The CDR3 loop reads CASSLGSAGVRSLNTEAFF. CDR3 nucleotide sequence: TGTGCCAGCAGCTTGGGTTCGGCAGGGGTTCGCTCGTTGAACACTGAAGCTTTCTTT.

This chain connects TRBV7-8 to TRBJ2-7, with D maybe TRBD1 (6 bases). From germline, CDR1 is SGHVS and CDR2 FQNEAQ. V lost 7 bases and J 2 bases, leaving 18 bases between the germline ends. The CDR3 has 15 residues. The CDR3, as DNA: TGTGCCAGCACCTCAGAACAGGGAACGACCTACGAGCAGTACTTC. This codes for CASTSEQGTTYEQYF.

There are a few counts of this clone. V and J are TRBV9 and TRBJ2-3, with D perhaps matching TRBD2 (6 bases). This CDR3 is built from 15 residues. V lost 2 bases to trimming and J lost 6 bases, with 16 bases between them. Germline V gene lookup returns CDR1 SGDLS and CDR2 YYNGEE. The DNA of the CDR3 is TGTGCCAGCAGCGTCACCGGGACTCCGGTGGATACGCAGTATTTT. Translated: CASSVTGTPVDTQYF.

The chain uses TRBV30 and TRBJ1-4; no definite D call. V lost 5 bases and J 8 bases, leaving 15 bases between the germline ends. This CDR3 spans 13 amino acids. Germline CDR1 reads GTSNPN; CDR2 reads SVGIG (reference sequence). CDR3 sequence (DNA): TGTGCCTGGGCACCCTCTTACGGGGAAAAACTGTTTTTT. This sequence encodes CAWAPSYGEKLFF.

This clone was counted only a few times. The chain combines TRBV23-1 with TRBJ2-6, with TRBD1 matching over 7 bases. TRBV23-1 is an open reading frame, and its role is uncertain. Germline trimming cut 6 bases from V and 1 base from J; bases unmatched to any gene: 9. The length of the CDR3 is 17 residues. CDR3 region: CASSQDLTGSGANVLTF. The CDR3 coding sequence is TGCGCCAGCAGCCAAGATCTGACAGGGTCTGGGGCCAACGTCCTGACTTTC.

As for this clone: Other DNA sequences from this sample encode an identical CDR3 as well. Here the CDR3 reads CASSLDRTQETQYF. The CDR3 DNA sequence: TGTGCCAGCAGCTTAGACCGGACACAAGAGACCCAGTACTTC. The chain links TRBV11-2 to TRBJ2-5; a possible D gene is TRBD1 (5 bases). V lost 0 bases and J lost 2, with 7 bases in between. Germline V CDR1 and CDR2: SGHAT, FQNNGV. The CDR3 is 14 residues long.

This clone was detected only a few times. The V and J genes are TRBV6-6 and TRBJ2-5; D gene uncertain. CDR1 and CDR2 (germline): MNHNY, SVGAGI (reference sequence). CDR3 length equals 11 residues. V was clipped by 5 bases and J by 5 bases, with 6 bases between them. CDR3 bases: TGTGCCAGCAGTCTCGAGGAGACCCAGTACTTC. This gives the protein CASSLEETQYF.

A few counts support this clone. The chain links TRBV27 to TRBJ2-6, with D uncertain. This CDR3 has 15 amino acids. Trimming took off 6 bases at V and 0 bases at J, with 9 bases between the two ends. CDR1 is MNHEY and CDR2 is SMNVEV in the germline V gene (reference sequence). CDR3 region: CASRGGSSGANVLTF. Here the CDR3 DNA reads TGTGCCAGCAGGGGCGGCAGCTCTGGGGCCAACGTCCTGACTTTC.

This clone was observed a few times. This rearrangement joins TRBV2 to TRBJ1-1; D remains unclear. Germline V gene sequence: CDR1 SNHLY, CDR2 FYNNEI. The CDR3 has 12 residues. Trimming removed 3 bases at V and 11 bases at J, with 13 bases between. Written as DNA, the CDR3 is TGTGCCAGCAGTGAGGGTTCGGTGCGGGCTTTCTTT. Its translation: CASSEGSVRAFF.

The chain couples TRBV7-9 to TRBJ2-5; weak D call: TRBD2 (6 bases). The CDR3 has 16 amino acids. Trimming took off 0 bases at V and 9 bases at J, with 20 bases between the two ends. CDR1 is SEHNR, CDR2 FQNEAQ, per germline (reference sequence). CDR3 region: CASSLAPGTQDGAQYF. The DNA of the CDR3 is TGTGCCAGCAGCTTAGCCCCCGGGACTCAGGATGGGGCCCAGTACTTC.